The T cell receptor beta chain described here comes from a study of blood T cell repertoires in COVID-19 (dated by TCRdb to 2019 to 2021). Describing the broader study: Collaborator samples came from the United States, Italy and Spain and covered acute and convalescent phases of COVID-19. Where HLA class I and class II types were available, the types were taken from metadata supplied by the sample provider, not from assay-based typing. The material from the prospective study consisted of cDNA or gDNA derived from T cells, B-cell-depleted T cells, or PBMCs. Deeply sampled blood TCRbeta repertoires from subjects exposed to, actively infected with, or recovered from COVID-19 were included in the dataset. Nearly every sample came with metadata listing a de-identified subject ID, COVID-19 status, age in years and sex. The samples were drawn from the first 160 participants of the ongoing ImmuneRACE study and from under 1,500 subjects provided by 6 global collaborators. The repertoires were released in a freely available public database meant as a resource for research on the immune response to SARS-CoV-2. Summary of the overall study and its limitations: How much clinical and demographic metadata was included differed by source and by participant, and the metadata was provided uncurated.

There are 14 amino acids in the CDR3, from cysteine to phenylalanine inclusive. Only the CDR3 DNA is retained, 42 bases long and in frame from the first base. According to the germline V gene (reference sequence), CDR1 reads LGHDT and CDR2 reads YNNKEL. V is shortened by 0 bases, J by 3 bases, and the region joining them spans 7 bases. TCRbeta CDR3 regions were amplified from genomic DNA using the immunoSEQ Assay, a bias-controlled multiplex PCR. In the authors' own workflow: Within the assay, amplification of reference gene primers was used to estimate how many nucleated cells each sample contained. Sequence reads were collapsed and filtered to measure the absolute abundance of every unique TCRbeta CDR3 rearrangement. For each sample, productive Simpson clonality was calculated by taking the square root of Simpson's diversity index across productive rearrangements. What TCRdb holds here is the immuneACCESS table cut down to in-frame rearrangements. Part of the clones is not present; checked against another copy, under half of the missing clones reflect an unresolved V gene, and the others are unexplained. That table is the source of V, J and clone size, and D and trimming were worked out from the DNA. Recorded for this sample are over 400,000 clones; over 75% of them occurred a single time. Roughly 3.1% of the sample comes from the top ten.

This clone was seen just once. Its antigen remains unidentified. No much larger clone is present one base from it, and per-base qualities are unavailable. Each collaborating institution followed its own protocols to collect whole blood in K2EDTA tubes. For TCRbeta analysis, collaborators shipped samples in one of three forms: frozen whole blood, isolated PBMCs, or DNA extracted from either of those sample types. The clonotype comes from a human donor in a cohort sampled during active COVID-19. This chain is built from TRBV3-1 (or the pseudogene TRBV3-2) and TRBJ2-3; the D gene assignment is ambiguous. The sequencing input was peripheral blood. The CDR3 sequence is CASSQDPATDTQYF. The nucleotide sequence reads TGTGCCAGCAGCCAAGATCCCGCGACAGATACGCAGTATTTT.